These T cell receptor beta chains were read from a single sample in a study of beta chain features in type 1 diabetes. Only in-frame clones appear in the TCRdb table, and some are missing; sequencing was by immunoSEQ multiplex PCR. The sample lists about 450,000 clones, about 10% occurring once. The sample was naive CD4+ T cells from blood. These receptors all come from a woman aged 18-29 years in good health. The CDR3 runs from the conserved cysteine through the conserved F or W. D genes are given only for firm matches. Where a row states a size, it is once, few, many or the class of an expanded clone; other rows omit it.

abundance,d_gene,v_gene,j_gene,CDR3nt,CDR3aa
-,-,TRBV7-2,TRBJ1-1,TGTGCCAGCAGCTTAGCACAGAACACTGAAGCTTTCTTT,CASSLAQNTEAFF
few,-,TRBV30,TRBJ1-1,TGTGCCGGCAGGGTGAACACTGAAGCTTTCTTT,CAGRVNTEAFF
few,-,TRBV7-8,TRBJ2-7,TGTGCCAGCAGCCCCCTAGCGAAGCAGTACTTC,CASSPLAKQYF
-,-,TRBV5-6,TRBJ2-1,TGTGCCAGCAGCTTGGTGGGGGATAGTGAGCAGTTCTTC,CASSLVGDSEQFF
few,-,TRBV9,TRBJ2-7,TGTGCCAGCAGCGTAGGCGGGACCCTATCCTACGAGCAGTACTTC,CASSVGGTLSYEQYF
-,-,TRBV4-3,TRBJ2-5,TGCGCCAGCAGCCAAGATCCTTGGGGTAATCAAGAGACCCAGTACTTC,CASSQDPWGNQETQYF
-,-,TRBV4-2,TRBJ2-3,TGTGCCAGCAGCCGGGACTTTAAGAGCACAGATACGCAGTATTTT,CASSRDFKSTDTQYF
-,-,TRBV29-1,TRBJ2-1,TGCAGCGTTGAGTACAGGGATTATTACAATGAGCAGTTCTTC,CSVEYRDYYNEQFF
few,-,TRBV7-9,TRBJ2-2,TGTGCCAGCAGGTACAGCCAGCCAGGAGTGAACACCGGGGAGCTGTTTTTT,CASRYSQPGVNTGELFF
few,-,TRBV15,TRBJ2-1,TGTGCCACCCGCCCGGGGCTCTCCTACAATGAGCAGTTCTTC,CATRPGLSYNEQFF
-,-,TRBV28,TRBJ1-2,TGTGCCATACGAAAAAAAGACGGATTAAAGGGCTATGGCTACACCTTC,CAIRKKDGLKGYGYTF
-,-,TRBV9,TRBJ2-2,TGTGCCAGCAGCGTCAACACCGGGGAGCTGTTTTTT,CASSVNTGELFF
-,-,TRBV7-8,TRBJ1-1,TGTGCCAGCAGCTTAGTTTGGGACACTGAAGCTTTCTTT,CASSLVWDTEAFF
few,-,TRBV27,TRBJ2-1,TGTGCCAGCAGTTTATGGGCCTGGTCTGCCGGTTACGATGAGCAGTTCTTC,CASSLWAWSAGYDEQFF
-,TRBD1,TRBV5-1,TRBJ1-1,TGCGCCAGCAGCCAACAGGGGGTCACTGAAGCTTTCTTT,CASSQQGVTEAFF
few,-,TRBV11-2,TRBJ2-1,TGTGCCAGCAGCCTAGGGCCATCCTACAATGAGCAGTTCTTC,CASSLGPSYNEQFF
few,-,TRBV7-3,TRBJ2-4,TGTGCCAGCAGCTTAACGGCGGCAGTCAAAAACATTCAGTACTTC,CASSLTAAVKNIQYF
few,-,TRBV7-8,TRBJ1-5,TGTGCCAGCAGCCGGGGAGCAGGGAGCAATCAGCCCCAGCATTTT,CASSRGAGSNQPQHF
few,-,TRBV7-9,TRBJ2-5,TGTGCCAGCAGCTTAAGTCTAGCGAGGGTGTTGGAGACCCAGTACTTC,CASSLSLARVLETQYF
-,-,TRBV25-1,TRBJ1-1,TGTGCCAGCAGACAGAACACTGAAGCTTTCTTT,CASRQNTEAFF
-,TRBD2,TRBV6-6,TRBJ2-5,TGTGCCAGCAGTTTTCGCGGGAGGCCCCAAGAGACCCAGTACTTC,CASSFRGRPQETQYF
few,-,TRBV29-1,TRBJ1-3,TGCAGCGTTGTAGAACAGCCTGGAAACACCATATATTTT,CSVVEQPGNTIYF
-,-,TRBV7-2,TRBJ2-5,TGTGCCAGCAGCCTAGAGGGGCGTCGCGAGACCCAGTACTTC,CASSLEGRRETQYF
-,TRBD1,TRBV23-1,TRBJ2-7,TGCGCCAGCACCGCCGAATTACGGACAGGTTACGAGCAGTACTTC,CASTAELRTGYEQYF
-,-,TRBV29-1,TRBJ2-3,TGCAGCAAGAAGGAGGGGGGCACAGATACGCAGTATTTT,CSKKEGGTDTQYF
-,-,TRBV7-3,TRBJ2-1,TGTGCCAGCAGCCTAGCCTTAGTTCGGGGGGAGCAGTTCTTC,CASSLALVRGEQFF
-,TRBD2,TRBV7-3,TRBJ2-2,TGTGCCAGCAGCTTTGGACTAGCAACCGGGGAGCTGTTTTTT,CASSFGLATGELFF
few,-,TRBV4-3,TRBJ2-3,TGCGCCAGCAGCCAACTCCGAGGCAGCACAGATACGCAGTATTTT,CASSQLRGSTDTQYF
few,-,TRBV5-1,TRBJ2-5,TGCGCCAGCAGAAGCCAAGAGACCCAGTACTTC,CASRSQETQYF
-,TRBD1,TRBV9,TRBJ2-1,TGTGCCAGCAGCGTAGCTGGACAGGGGGCGCGCGAGCAGTTCTTC,CASSVAGQGAREQFF
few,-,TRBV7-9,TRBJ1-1,TGTGCCAGCAGCTTGCGGAGGACTGAAGCTTTCTTT,CASSLRRTEAFF
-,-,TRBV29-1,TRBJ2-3,TGCAGCGCTCCCCTGTCCAGGAGATCAGATACGCAGTATTTT,CSAPLSRRSDTQYF
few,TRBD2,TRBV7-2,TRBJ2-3,TGTGCCAGCAGCCCAGGGCAGCGGGGGGGCACAGATACGCAGTATTTT,CASSPGQRGGTDTQYF
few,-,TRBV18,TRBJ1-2,TGTGCCAGCTCGCAAGGAAGCGGCTACACCTTC,CASSQGSGYTF
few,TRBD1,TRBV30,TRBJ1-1,TGTGCACATGACAGGGCGAACACTGAAGCTTTCTTT,CAHDRANTEAFF
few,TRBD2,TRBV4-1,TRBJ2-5,TGCGCCAGCAGCCAAGAGGGCCTAGCGGGGGCCGGGCTAGCCCAGTACTTC,CASSQEGLAGAGLAQYF
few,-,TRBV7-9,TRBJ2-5,TGTGCCAGCAGCTTAGTCGTACCTAGGGAAGAGACCCAGTACTTC,CASSLVVPREETQYF